The 4 T cell receptor beta chains below were found in one sample sequenced in a study of vaccination and CD4 T cells after COVID-19. The sample's treatment: roughly ten-day PBMC culture with coronavirus spike peptide pools or control peptides (ViraFEST assay). Unexposed donor CD4+ T cells predated the COVID-19 pandemic, collected 2011-2018. Their target antigens are unknown. With the Oncomine TCR Beta short-read assay, DNA from cultured CD4+ T cells was sequenced. A single record per CDR3 protein comes from TCRdb applying MiXCR to the PCR reads. The sample has fewer than 8,500 distinct CDR3 sequences, roughly 50% seen once. What was sequenced was CD4+ T cells from blood, cultured in vitro. The receptor source for this set is a human donor in good health.

The V call is TRBV10-2, the J call TRBJ1-5, with D tentatively TRBD1 (5 bases). Germline loops: CDR1 WSHSY, CDR2 SAAADI. Trimming shortened V by 3 bases and J by 5 bases, and 14 bases separated the two germline ends. The CDR3 has 15 amino acids. CDR3 protein: CASSDYTQGHQPQHF. CDR3 DNA: TGCGCCAGCAGTGACTACACTCAGGGCCATCAGCCCCAGCATTTT.

About this clonotype itself: One end of the junction fails to match germline, which may point to a read error. This rearrangement joins TRBV20-1 to TRBJ2-5; 8 nucleotides align to TRBD2. Germline CDR1 and CDR2: DFQATT and SNEGSKA (reference sequence). CDR3 size: 13 residues. CDR3 sequence reads: CSASGARGETQCF. The CDR3 region has the DNA TGCAGTGCTAGCGGGGCGCGGGGGGAGACCCAGTGCTTC.

This chain uses TRBV20-1 with TRBJ1-1, with 7 nucleotides matching TRBD1. The V gene's germline CDR1 is DFQATT and CDR2 SNEGSKA (reference sequence). V lost 5 bases to trimming and J lost 2 bases; unmatched junction nucleotides: 11. This CDR3 is 15 amino acids long. The CDR3 sequence: CSAPGARQGNTEAFF. CDR3 coding DNA: TGCAGTGCTCCGGGGGCCAGACAGGGAAACACTGAAGCTTTCTTT.

CDR3 sequence: CASSLVCWGRLKHTEAFF. The CDR3 DNA reads TGTGCCAGCAGCTTAGTATGCTGGGGGCGCTTAAAGCACACTGAAGCTTTCTTT. This rearrangement joins TRBV7-2 to TRBJ1-1; D is possibly TRBD1 (6 bases). The CDR3 contains 18 residues. V lost 1 base and J lost 3, with 21 bases in between. CDR1 is SGHTA, CDR2 FQGNSA, per germline.